This TCR beta chain is from a study of CD8 T cells in ankylosing spondylitis. It was by quantitative 5'-RACE with molecular barcodes that TCR beta libraries were made. TCRdb fed the 5' RACE reads into MiXCR, producing one record per CDR3 protein. The table lists about 260,000 distinct CDR3 sequences, roughly a quarter of them singletons. At least ten counts were recorded for this clonotype. What it recognizes is unknown. CDR3 length: 13 amino acids. Trimming removed 3 bases from V and 0 bases from J, with 6 bases in between. Germline V gene lookup returns CDR1 DFQATT and CDR2 SNEGSKA (reference sequence). The study, taken as a whole, reports: Matched ankylosing spondylitis synovial fluid reportedly contained a significantly enriched population of disease-linked clones. Disease-linked clones were found to be CD8+ and relatively rare in peripheral blood.

The receptor comes from a male donor with ankylosing spondylitis or in good health (not recorded which). The V and J genes are TRBV20-1 and TRBJ1-5; D remains ambiguous. Sequences were obtained from blood, either unsorted or a sorted T cell fraction (not recorded which). CDR3 sequence reads: CSARFGSNQPQHF. The CDR3 nucleotides read TGCAGTGCTAGGTTCGGTAGCAATCAGCCCCAGCATTTT.